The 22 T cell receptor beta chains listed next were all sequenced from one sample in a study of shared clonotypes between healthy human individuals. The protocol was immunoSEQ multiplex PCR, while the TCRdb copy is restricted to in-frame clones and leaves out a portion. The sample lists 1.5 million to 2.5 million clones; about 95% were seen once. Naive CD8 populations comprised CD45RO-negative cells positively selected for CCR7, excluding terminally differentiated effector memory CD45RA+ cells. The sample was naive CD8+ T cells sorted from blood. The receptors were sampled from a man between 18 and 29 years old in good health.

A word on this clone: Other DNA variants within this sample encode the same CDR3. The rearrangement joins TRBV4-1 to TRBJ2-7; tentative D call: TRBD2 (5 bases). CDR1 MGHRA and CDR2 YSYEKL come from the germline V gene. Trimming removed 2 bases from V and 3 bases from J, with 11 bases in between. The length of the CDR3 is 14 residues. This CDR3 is CASSQTGLYYEQYF. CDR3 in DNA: TGCGCCAGCAGCCAAACGGGATTGTACTACGAGCAGTACTTC.

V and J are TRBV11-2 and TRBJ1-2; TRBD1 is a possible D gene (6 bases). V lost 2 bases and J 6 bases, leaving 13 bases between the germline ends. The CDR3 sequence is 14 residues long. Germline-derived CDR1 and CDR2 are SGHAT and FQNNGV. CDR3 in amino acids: CASSLRPGVDGYTF. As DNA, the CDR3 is TGTGCCAGCAGCTTAAGGCCAGGGGTGGATGGCTACACCTTC.

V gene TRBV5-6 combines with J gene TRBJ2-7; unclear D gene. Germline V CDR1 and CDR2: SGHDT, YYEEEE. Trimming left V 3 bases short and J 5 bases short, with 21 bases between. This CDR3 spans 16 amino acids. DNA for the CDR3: TGTGCCAGCAGCTCAAACAAACTGGGTCATCCAGACGAGCAGTACTTC. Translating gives CASSSNKLGHPDEQYF.

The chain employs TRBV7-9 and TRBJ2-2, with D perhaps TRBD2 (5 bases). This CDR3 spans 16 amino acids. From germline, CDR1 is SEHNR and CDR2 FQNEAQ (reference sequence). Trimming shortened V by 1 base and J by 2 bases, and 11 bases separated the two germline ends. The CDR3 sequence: CASSLGWSSNTGELFF. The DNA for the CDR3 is TGTGCCAGCAGCTTAGGTTGGTCTAGCAACACCGGGGAGCTGTTTTTT.

CDR3 in DNA: TGCGCCAGCAGCCAAGAAGTTAGCGGGGTCCAAGAGACCCAGTACTTC. Protein sequence: CASSQEVSGVQETQYF. The chain recombines TRBV4-1 with TRBJ2-5, with 8 nucleotides matching TRBD2. Trimming removed 0 bases from V and 1 base from J; junction bases left unmatched: 4. The CDR3 totals 16 residues. From germline, CDR1 is MGHRA and CDR2 YSYEKL.

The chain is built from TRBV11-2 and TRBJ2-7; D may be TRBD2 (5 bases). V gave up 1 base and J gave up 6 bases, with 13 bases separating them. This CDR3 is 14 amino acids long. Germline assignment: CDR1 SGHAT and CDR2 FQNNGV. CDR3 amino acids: CASSLVGSEVEQYF. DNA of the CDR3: TGTGCCAGCAGCTTAGTCGGTTCGGAGGTCGAGCAGTACTTC. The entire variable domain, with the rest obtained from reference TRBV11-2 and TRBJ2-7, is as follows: EAGVAQSPRYKIIEKRQSVAFWCNPISGHATLYWYQQILGQGPKLLIQFQNNGVVDDSQLPKDRFSAERLKGVDSTLKIQPAKLEDSAVYLCASSLVGSEVEQYFGPGTRLTVT.

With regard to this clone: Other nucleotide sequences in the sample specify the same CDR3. The CDR3 DNA sequence: TGCGCCAGCAGCCAAGCTGGCAGGTCCTACGAGCAGTACTTC. It is translated as CASSQAGRSYEQYF. V and J are TRBV4-1 and TRBJ2-7, with D unclear. The CDR3 spans 14 residues. Trimming left V 1 base short and J 1 base short, with 8 bases between. Germline V gives CDR1 MGHRA, CDR2 YSYEKL.

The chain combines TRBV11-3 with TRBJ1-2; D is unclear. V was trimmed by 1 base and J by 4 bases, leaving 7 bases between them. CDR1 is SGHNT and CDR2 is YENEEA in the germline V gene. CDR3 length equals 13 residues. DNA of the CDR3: TGTGCCAGCAGCTTAGCACAGAGCTATGGCTACACCTTC. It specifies CASSLAQSYGYTF.

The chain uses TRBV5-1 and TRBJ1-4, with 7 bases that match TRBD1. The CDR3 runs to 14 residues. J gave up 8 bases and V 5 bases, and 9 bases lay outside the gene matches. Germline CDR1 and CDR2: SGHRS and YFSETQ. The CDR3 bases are TGCGCCAGCAGACCGAGACAGGGCCCCGAAAAACTGTTTTTT. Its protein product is CASRPRQGPEKLFF.

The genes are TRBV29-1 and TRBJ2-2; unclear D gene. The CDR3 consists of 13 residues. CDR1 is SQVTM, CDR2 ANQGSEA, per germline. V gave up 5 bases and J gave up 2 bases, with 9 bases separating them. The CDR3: CSVRDTNTGELFF. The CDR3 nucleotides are TGCAGCGTTCGTGACACTAACACCGGGGAGCTGTTTTTT.

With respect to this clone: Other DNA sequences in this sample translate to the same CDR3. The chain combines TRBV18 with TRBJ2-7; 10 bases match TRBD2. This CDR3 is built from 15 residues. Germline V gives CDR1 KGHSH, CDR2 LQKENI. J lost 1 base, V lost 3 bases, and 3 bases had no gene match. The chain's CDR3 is CASSPLAGESYEQYF. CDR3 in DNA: TGTGCCAGCTCACCCCTAGCGGGAGAGTCCTACGAGCAGTACTTC.

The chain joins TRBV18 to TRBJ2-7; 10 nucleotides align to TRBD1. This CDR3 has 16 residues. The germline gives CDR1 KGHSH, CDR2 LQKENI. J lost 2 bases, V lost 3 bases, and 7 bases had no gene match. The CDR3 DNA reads TGTGCCAGCTCACCGCGTCCGGGACAGGGGACCTACGAGCAGTACTTC. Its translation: CASSPRPGQGTYEQYF.

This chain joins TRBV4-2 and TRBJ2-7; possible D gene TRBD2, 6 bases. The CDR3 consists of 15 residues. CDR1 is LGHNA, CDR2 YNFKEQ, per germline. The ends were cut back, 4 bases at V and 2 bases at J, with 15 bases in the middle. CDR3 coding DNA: TGTGCCAGCAGCCCCACCAGGGACTCACCCTACGAGCAGTACTTC. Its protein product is CASSPTRDSPYEQYF.

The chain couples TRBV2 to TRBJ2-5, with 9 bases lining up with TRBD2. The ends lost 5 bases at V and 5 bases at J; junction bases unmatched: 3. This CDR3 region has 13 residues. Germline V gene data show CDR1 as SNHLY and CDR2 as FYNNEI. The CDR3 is CASSPSGGETQYF. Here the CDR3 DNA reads TGTGCCAGCAGTCCGAGCGGGGGGGAGACCCAGTACTTC.

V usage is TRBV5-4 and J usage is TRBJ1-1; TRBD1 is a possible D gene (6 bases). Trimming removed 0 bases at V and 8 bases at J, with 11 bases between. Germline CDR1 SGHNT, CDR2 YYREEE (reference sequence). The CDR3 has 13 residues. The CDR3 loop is CASSLETGPEAFF. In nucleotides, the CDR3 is TGTGCCAGCAGCTTGGAGACAGGTCCCGAAGCTTTCTTT. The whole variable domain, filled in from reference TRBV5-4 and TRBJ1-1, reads ETGVTQSPTHLIKTRGQQVTLRCSSQSGHNTVSWYQQALGQGPQFIFQYYREEENGRGNFPPRFSGLQFPNYSSELNVNALELDDSALYLCASSLETGPEAFFGQGTRLTVV.

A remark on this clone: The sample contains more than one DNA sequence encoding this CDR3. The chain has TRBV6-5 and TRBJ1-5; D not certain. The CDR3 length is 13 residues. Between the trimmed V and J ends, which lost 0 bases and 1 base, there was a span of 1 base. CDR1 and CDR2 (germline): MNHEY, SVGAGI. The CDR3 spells CASSYSSNQPQHF. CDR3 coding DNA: TGTGCCAGCAGTTACTCGAGCAATCAGCCCCAGCATTTT.

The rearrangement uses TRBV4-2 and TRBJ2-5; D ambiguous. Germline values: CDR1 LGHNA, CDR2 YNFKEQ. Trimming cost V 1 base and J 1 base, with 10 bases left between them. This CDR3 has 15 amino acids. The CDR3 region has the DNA TGTGCCAGCAGCCAAGTGGCAGCAACCCAAGAGACCCAGTACTTC. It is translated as CASSQVAATQETQYF.

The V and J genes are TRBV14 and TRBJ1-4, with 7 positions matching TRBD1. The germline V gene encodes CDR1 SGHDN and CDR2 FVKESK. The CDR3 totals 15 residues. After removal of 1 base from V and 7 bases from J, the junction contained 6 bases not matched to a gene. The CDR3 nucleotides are TGTGCCAGCAGCCAAGTCGTAGGGGGCGGTGAAAAACTGTTTTTT. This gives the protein CASSQVVGGGEKLFF.

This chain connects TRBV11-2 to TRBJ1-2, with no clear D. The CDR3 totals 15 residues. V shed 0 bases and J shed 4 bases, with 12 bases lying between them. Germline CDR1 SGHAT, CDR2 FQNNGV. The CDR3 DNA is TGTGCCAGCAGCTTAGACCCCGGACTGTCCTATGGCTACACCTTC. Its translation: CASSLDPGLSYGYTF.

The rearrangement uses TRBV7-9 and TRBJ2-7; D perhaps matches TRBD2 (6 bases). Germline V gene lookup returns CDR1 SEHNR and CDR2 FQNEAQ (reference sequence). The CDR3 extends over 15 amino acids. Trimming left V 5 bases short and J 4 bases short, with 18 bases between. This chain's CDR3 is CASSTESGALYEQYF. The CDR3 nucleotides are TGTGCCAGCAGCACCGAATCGGGAGCACTTTACGAGCAGTACTTC. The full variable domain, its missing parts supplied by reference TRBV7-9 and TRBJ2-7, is DTGVSQNPRHKITKRGQNVTFRCDPISEHNRLYWYRQTLGQGPEFLTYFQNEAQLEKSRLLSDRFSAERPKGSFSTLEIQRTEQGDSAMYLCASSTESGALYEQYFGPGTRLTVT.

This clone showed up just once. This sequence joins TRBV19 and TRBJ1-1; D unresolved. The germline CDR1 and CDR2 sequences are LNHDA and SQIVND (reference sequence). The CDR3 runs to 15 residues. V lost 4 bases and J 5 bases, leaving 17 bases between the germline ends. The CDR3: CASSTSAGFGTEAFF. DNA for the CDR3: TGTGCCAGTAGTACGTCCGCGGGGTTCGGGACTGAAGCTTTCTTT.

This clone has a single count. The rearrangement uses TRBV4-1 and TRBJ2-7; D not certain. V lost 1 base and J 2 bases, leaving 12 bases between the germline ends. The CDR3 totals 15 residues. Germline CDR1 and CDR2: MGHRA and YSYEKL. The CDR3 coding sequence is TGCGCCAGCAGCCAAGTGGAAGGCCTGACCTACGAGCAGTACTTC. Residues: CASSQVEGLTYEQYF.